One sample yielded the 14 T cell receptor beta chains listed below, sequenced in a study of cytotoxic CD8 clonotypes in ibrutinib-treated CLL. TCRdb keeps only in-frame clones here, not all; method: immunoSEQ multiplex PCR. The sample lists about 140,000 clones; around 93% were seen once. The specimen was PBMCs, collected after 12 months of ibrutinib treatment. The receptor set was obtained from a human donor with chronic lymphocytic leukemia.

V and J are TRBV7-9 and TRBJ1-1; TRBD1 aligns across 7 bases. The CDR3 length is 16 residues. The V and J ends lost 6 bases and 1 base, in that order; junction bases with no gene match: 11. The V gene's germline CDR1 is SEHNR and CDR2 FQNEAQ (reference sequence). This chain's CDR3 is CASSSGRGDRNTEAFF. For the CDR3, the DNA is TGTGCCAGCAGTTCGGGCAGGGGGGACAGGAACACTGAAGCTTTCTTT.

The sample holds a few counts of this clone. CDR3 in amino acids: CASSLWWGQETQYF. The CDR3 bases are TGTGCCAGCAGTTTATGGTGGGGTCAAGAGACCCAGTACTTC. The V gene is TRBV28, the J gene TRBJ2-5; no clear D gene. With 0 bases removed from V and 2 bases from J, the gap between germline ends came to 7 bases. Germline values: CDR1 MDHEN, CDR2 SYDVKM. The CDR3 is made up of 14 amino acids. Drawing the rest from reference TRBV28 and TRBJ2-5, the complete variable domain is DVKVTQSSRYLVKRTGEKVFLECVQDMDHENMFWYRQDPGLGLRLIYFSYDVKMKEKGDIPEGYSVSREKKERFSLILESASTNQTSMYLCASSLWWGQETQYFGPGTRLLVL.

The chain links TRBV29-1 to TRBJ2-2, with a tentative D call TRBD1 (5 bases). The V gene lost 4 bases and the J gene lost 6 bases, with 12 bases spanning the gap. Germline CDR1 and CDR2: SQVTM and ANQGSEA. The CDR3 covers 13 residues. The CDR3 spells CSVGRALAGELFF. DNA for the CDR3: TGCAGCGTTGGCAGGGCGTTGGCCGGGGAGCTGTTTTTT.

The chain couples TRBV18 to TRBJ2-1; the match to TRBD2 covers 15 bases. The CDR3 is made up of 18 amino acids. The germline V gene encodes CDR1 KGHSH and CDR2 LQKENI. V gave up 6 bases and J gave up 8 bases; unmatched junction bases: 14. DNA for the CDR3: TGTGCCAGCTCTCAAAACCCGGGACTAGCGGGAGGTTCTGATGAGCAGTTCTTC. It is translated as CASSQNPGLAGGSDEQFF.

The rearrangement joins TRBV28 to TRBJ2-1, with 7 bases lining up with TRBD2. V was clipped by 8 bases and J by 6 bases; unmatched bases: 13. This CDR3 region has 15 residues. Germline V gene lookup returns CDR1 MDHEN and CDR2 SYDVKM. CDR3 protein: CASWEGFISGNEQFF. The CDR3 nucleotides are TGTGCCAGCTGGGAGGGGTTTATTTCCGGCAATGAGCAGTTCTTC.

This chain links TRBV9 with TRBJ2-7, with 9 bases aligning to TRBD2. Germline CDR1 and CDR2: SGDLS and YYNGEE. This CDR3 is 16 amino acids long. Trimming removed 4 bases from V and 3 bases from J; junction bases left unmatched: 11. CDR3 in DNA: TGTGCCAGCAGCCCCCGGGGAGGGACTAGCTTCTACGAGCAGTACTTC. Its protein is CASSPRGGTSFYEQYF. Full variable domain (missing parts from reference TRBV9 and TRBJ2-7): DSGVTQTPKHLITATGQRVTLRCSPRSGDLSVYWYQQSLDQGLQFLIQYYNGEERAKGNILERFSAQQFPDLHSELNLSSLELGDSALYFCASSPRGGTSFYEQYFGPGTRLTVT.

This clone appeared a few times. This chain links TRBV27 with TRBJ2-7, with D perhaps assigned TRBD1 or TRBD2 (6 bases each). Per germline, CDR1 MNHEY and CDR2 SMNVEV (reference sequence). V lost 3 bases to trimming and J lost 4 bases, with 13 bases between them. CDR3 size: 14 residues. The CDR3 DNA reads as TGTGCCAGCAGTTTCAACCCGGGGGCTTACGAGCAGTACTTC. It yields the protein CASSFNPGAYEQYF.

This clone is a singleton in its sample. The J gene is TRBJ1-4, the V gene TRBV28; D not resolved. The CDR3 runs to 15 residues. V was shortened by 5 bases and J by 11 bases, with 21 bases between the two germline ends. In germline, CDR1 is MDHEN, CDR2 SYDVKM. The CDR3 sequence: CASSVSGQSLGKLFF. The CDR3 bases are TGTGCCAGCAGTGTCAGCGGGCAAAGTCTAGGGAAACTGTTTTTT.

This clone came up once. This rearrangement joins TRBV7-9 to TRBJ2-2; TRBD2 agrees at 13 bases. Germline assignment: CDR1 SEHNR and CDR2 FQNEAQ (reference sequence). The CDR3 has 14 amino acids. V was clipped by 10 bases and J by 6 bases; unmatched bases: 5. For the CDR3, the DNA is TGTGCCACCCGGACTAGCGGGAGTGCCGGGGAGCTGTTTTTT. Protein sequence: CATRTSGSAGELFF.

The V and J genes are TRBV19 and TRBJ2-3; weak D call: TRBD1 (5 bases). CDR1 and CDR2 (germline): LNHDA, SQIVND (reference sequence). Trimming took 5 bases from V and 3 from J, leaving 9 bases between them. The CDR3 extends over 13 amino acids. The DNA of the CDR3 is TGTGCCAGTAGTGTAACAGGAACAGATACGCAGTATTTT. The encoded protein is CASSVTGTDTQYF. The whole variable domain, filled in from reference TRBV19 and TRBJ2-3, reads DGGITQSPKYLFRKEGQNVTLSCEQNLNHDAMYWYRQDPGQGLRLIYYSQIVNDFQKGDIAEGYSVSREKKESFPLTVTSAQKNPTAFYLCASSVTGTDTQYFGPGTRLTVL.

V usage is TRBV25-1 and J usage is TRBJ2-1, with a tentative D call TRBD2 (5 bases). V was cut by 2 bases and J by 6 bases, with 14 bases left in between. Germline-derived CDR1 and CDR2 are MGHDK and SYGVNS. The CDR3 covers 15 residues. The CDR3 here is CASSEELGGLNEQFF. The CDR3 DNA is TGTGCCAGCAGTGAAGAATTAGGAGGTCTCAATGAGCAGTTCTTC.

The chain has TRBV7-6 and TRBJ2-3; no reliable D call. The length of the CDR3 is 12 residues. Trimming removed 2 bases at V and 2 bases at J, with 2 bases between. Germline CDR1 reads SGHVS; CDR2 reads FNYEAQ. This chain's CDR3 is CASSLSTDTQYF. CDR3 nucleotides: TGTGCCAGCAGCTTATCCACAGATACGCAGTATTTT. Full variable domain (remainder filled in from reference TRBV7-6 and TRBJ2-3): GAGVSQSPRYKVTKRGQDVALRCDPISGHVSLYWYRQALGQGPEFLTYFNYEAQQDKSGLPNDRFSAERPEGSISTLTIQRTEQRDSAMYRCASSLSTDTQYFGPGTRLTVL.

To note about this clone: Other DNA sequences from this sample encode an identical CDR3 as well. The CDR3 sequence: CASSRDSNQPQHF. The CDR3 nucleotides are TGTGCCAGCAGTCGGGATAGCAATCAGCCCCAGCATTTT. V and J are TRBV28 and TRBJ1-5; D unresolved. Germline V gives CDR1 MDHEN, CDR2 SYDVKM. CDR3 size: 13 residues. The ends were cut back, 5 bases at V and 0 bases at J, with 5 bases in the middle.

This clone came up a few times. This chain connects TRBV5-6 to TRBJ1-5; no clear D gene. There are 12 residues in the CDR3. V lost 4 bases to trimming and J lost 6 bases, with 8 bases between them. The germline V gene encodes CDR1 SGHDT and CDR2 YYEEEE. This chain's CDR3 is CASSQLSQPQHF. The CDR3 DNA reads TGTGCCAGCAGCCAACTTAGTCAGCCCCAGCATTTT.